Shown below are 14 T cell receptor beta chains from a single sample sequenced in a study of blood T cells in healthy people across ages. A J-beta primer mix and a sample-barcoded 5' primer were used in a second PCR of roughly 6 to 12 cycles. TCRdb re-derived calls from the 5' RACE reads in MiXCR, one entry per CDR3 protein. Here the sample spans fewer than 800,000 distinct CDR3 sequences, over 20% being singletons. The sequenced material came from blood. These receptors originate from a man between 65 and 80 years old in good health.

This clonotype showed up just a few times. This CDR3 is CASSLYLSGQPQHF. In nucleotides, the CDR3 is TGTGCCAGCAGTTTATACCTATCCGGTCAGCCCCAGCATTTT. The V call is TRBV28, the J call TRBJ1-5; D gene ambiguous. The CDR3 covers 14 residues. V lost 1 base to trimming and J lost 6 bases, with 10 bases between them. Looked up from germline, CDR1 is MDHEN and CDR2 is SYDVKM.

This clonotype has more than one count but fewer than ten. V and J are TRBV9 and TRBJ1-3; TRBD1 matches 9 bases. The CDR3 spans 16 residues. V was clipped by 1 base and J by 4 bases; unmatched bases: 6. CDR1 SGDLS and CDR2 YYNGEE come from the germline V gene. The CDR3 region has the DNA TGTGCCAGCAGCGTAAATACAGGGGGCAAAGGAAACACCATATATTTT. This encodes CASSVNTGGKGNTIYF. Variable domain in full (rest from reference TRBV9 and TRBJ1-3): DSGVTQTPKHLITATGQRVTLRCSPRSGDLSVYWYQQSLDQGLQFLIQYYNGEERAKGNILERFSAQQFPDLHSELNLSSLELGDSALYFCASSVNTGGKGNTIYFGEGSWLTVV.

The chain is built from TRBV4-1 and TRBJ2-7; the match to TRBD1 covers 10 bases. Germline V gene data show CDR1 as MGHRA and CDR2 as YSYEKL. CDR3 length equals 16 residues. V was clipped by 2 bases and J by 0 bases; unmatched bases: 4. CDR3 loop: CASSQKTGGDSYEQYF. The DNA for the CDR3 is TGCGCCAGCAGCCAAAAGACAGGGGGCGACTCCTACGAGCAGTACTTC.

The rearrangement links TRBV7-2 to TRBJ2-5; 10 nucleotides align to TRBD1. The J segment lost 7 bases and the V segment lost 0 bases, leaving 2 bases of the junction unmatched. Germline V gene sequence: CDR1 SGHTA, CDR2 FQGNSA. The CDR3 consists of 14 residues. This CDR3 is CASSLARTGGTQYF. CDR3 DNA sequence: TGTGCCAGCAGCTTAGCACGGACAGGGGGGACCCAGTACTTC. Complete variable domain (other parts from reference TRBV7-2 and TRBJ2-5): GAGVSQSPSNKVTEKGKDVELRCDPISGHTALYWYRQSLGQGLEFLIYFQGNSAPDKSGLPSDRFSAERTGGSVSTLTIQRTQQEDSAVYLCASSLARTGGTQYFGPGTRLLVL.

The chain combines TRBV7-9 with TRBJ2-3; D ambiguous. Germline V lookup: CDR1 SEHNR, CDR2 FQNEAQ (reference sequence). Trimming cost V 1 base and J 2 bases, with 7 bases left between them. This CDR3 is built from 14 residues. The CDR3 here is CASSLELNTDTQYF. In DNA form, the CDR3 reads TGTGCCAGCAGCTTAGAGCTCAACACAGATACGCAGTATTTT.

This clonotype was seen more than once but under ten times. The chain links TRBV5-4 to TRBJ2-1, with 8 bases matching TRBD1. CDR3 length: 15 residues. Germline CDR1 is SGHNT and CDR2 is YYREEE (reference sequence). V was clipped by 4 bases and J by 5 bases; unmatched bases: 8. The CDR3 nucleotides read TGTGCCAGCAGCCTTGGACAGGGCTGGGACAATGAGCAGTTCTTC. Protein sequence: CASSLGQGWDNEQFF.

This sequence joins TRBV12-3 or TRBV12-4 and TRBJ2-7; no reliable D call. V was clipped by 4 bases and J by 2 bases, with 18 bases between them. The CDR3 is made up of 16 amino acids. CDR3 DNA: TGTGCCAGCAGTTACCCTCGTTTGGCCTTAACCTACGAGCAGTACTTC. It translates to CASSYPRLALTYEQYF.

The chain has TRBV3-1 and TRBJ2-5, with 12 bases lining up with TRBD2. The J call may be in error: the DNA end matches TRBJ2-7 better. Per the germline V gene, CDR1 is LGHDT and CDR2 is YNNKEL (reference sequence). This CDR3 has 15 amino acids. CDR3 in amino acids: CASSPGLAGPYEQYF. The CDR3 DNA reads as TGTGCCAGCAGCCCCGGACTAGCGGGACCCTACGAGCAGTACTTC.

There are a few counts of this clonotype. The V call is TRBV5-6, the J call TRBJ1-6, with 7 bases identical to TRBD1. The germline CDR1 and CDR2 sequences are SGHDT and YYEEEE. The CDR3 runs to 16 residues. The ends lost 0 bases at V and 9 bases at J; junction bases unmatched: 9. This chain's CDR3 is CASSLGETGKISPLHF. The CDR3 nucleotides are TGTGCCAGCAGCTTGGGGGAGACAGGGAAGATTTCACCCCTCCACTTT.

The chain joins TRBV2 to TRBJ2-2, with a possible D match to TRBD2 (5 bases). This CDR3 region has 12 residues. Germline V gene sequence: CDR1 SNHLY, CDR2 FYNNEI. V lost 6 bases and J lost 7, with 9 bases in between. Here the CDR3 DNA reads TGTGCCAGCAGCGCCCGGGGCGGGGAGCTGTTTTTT. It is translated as CASSARGGELFF.

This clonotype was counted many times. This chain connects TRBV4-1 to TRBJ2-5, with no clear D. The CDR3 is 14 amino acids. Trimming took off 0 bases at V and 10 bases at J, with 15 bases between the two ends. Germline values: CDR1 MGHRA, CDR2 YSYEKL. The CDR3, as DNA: TGCGCCAGCAGCCAAGATGCGGCGGCTTGGGACCAGTACTTC. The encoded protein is CASSQDAAAWDQYF.

The CDR3 nucleotides read TGCAGTGCGGATGGACAGGGGGCCAAAAACATTCAGTACTTC. It specifies CSADGQGAKNIQYF. The rearrangement uses TRBV20-1 and TRBJ2-4, with TRBD1 matching over 9 bases. CDR1 and CDR2 from the germline V gene are DFQATT and SNEGSKA (reference sequence). The CDR3 runs to 14 residues. With 6 bases clipped from V and 1 base from J, the junction kept 4 bases outside the gene matches.

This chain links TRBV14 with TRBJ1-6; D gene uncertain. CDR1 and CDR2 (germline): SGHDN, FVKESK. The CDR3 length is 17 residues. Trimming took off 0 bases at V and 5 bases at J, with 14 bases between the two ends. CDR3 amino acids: CASSQDGPGRNNSPLHF. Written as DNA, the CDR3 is TGTGCCAGCAGCCAAGACGGCCCGGGCCGGAATAATTCACCCCTCCACTTT.

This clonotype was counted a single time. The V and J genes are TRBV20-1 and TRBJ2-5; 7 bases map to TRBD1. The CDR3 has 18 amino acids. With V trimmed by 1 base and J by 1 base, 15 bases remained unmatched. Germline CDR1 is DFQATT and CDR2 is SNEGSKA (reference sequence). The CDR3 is CSARGADPNRGLQETQYF. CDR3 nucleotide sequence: TGCAGTGCTAGAGGTGCTGATCCAAATAGGGGGCTCCAAGAGACCCAGTACTTC.